The rows below give T cell receptor beta chains drawn from one sample of a study of T cells in Graves' hyperthyroidism and ophthalmopathy. TCRdb re-derived calls from the multiplex PCR reads in MiXCR, one entry per CDR3 protein. The table records about 640,000 distinct CDR3 sequences, less than 25% of them present only once. Sequenced input: blood. The receptors shown here come from a young man with Graves' ophthalmopathy. The CDR3 runs from the conserved cysteine through the conserved F or W. Fields, in order: J gene, clone size, V gene, D gene, CDR3 DNA, CDR3 protein. A D gene is named only where the DNA matches it firmly. Rows may omit the clone size; those that give it use once, few, many or a size class.

TRBJ2-4	.	TRBV6-1	.	TGTGCCAGCAAGGGCAGTGACATTCAGTACTTC	CASKGSDIQYF
TRBJ1-2	few	TRBV28	.	TGTGCCAGCACCTTGGGGGGATGGTATGGCTACACCTTC	CASTLGGWYGYTF
TRBJ2-7	many	TRBV7-2	.	TGTGCCAGCAGCTTGGCGGGGAACTACGAGCAGTACTTC	CASSLAGNYEQYF
TRBJ2-3	few	TRBV12-3/TRBV12-4	TRBD1	TGTGCCAGCAGTTTAACGGACAGGGCCGTGTATTTT	CASSLTDRAVYF
TRBJ2-1	.	TRBV14	TRBD2	TGTGCCAGCAGCCAGCTAGCGGGAGGGTTAAACAATGAGCAGTTCTTC	CASSQLAGGLNNEQFF
TRBJ1-2	few	TRBV7-2	.	TGTGCCAGCAGCTTAGAAGGGTGGGGCGATGGCTACACCTTC	CASSLEGWGDGYTF
TRBJ2-1	.	TRBV5-1	TRBD2	TGTGCCAGCAGCCATGCCGGGACTAGCGCGGACAATGAGCAGTTCTTC	CASSHAGTSADNEQFF
TRBJ2-1	few	TRBV14	TRBD2	TGTGCCAGCAGCCAAGATCCGCGGGAGGGACCCTACAATGAGCAGTTCTTC	CASSQDPREGPYNEQFF
TRBJ1-1	many	TRBV2	.	TGTGCCAGCAGTGATTTGGAATCGGGCACTGAAGCTTTCTTT	CASSDLESGTEAFF
TRBJ2-3	many	TRBV20-1	TRBD2	TGCAGTGCCGTCCCCCCCGGCGGGAGGACAGATACGCAGTATTTT	CSAVPPGGRTDTQYF
TRBJ2-1	.	TRBV7-9	.	TGTGCCAGCAGCTCAGATCCAAGGAGCTCCTACAATGAGCAGTTCTTC	CASSSDPRSSYNEQFF
TRBJ1-6	many	TRBV20-1	.	TGCAGTGCTGGACACGTTGGACCGAATTCACCCCTCCACTTT	CSAGHVGPNSPLHF
TRBJ1-1	once	TRBV5-1	.	TGTGCCAGCAGCCCCCAAAACAGCCTCGAAGCTTTCTTT	CASSPQNSLEAFF
TRBJ2-7	few	TRBV27	TRBD2	TGTGCCAGCAGTAGATCTAGCGGTTCCTACGAGCAGTACTTC	CASSRSSGSYEQYF
TRBJ2-1	few	TRBV6-1	.	TGTGCCAGCAGTTATTTGGCAGGGCGAGATTCCTACAATGAGCAGTTCTTC	CASSYLAGRDSYNEQFF